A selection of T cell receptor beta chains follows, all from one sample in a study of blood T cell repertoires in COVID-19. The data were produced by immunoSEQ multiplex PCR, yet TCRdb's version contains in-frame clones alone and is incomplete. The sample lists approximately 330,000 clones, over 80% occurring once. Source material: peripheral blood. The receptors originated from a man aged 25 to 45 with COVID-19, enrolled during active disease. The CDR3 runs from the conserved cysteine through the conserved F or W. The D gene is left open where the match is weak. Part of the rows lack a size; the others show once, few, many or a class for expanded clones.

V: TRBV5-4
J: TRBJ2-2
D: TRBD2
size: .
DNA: TGTGCCAGCAGCTTGGGGGGACTAGCGGGAGAAACCGGGGAGCTGTTTTTT
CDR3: CASSLGGLAGETGELFF

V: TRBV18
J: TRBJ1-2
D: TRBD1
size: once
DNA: TGTGCCAGCTCACCAGCCGGGACAGGGAGTTATGGCTACACCTTC
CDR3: CASSPAGTGSYGYTF

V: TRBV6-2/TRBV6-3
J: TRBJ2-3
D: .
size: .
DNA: TGTGCCAGCAGTTACATCCGAGTCTGGGGCAGCGATACGCAGTATTTT
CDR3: CASSYIRVWGSDTQYF

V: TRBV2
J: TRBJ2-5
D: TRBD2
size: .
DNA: TGTGCCAGCAGTGAAGCTTTAGCGGGAGCGCGAGAGACCCAGTACTTC
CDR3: CASSEALAGARETQYF

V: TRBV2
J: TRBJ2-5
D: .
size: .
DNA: TGTGCCAGCACCGGACCGGGGATGAGGGAGACCCAGTACTTC
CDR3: CASTGPGMRETQYF

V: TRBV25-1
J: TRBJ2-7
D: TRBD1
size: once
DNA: TGTGCCAGCAGTGAGACTCCAGGGGGCTACGAGCAGTACTTC
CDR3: CASSETPGGYEQYF

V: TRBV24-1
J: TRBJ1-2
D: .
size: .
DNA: TGTGCCACCAGTGATTTGGTACGGAACTATGGCTACACCTTC
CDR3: CATSDLVRNYGYTF

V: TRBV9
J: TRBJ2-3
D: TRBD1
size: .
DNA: TGTGCCAGCAGCACGGGACAGGGCTCAGATACGCAGTATTTT
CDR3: CASSTGQGSDTQYF

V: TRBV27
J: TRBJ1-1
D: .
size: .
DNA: TGTGCCAGCAGTTCATTCGATGGACACATCCCAAACACTGAAGCTTTCTTT
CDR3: CASSSFDGHIPNTEAFF

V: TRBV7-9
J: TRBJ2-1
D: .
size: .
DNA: TGTGCCAGCAGCTTAGGAGAGAAAGTCAAGTTCTTC
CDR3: CASSLGEKVKFF

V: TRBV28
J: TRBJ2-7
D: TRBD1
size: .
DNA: TGTGCCAGCAGACCCCCCGGGACAGCCTATTACGAGCAGTACTTC
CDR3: CASRPPGTAYYEQYF

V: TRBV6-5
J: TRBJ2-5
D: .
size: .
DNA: TGTGCCAGCAGCTTAGCCGGGACACGTCAAGAGACCCAGTACTTC
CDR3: CASSLAGTRQETQYF

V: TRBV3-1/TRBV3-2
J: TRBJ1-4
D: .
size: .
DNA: TGTGCCAGCAGCCGATCCGTACCGGGGGGGGGAAAACTGTTTTTT
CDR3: CASSRSVPGGGKLFF

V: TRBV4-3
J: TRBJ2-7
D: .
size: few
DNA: TGCGCCAGCAGCCGGGGCTCCGGGACAACCACCTACGAGCAGTACTTC
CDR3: CASSRGSGTTTYEQYF

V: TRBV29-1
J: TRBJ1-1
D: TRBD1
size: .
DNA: TGCAGCTTAGGACAGGGCGTACTGAACACTGAAGCTTTCTTT
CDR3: CSLGQGVLNTEAFF

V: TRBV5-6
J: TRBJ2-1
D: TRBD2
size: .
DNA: TGTGCCAGCAGCTTGTTAGGAGCTAGCGGGAGGATGGATGAGCAGTTCTTC
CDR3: CASSLLGASGRMDEQFF

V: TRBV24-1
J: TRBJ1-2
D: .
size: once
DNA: TGTGCCACCAGTGACTCGCGGGAGCCGGGGGGCTACACCTTC
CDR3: CATSDSREPGGYTF

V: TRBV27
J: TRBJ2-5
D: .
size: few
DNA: TGTGCCAGCAGACGTCACTCACGACAGTTCAAAGAGACCCAGTACTTC
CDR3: CASRRHSRQFKETQYF

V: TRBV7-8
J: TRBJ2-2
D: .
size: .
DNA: TGTGCCAGCAGCCCCAGGGGCAGGGAAACCGGGGAGCTGTTTTTT
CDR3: CASSPRGRETGELFF

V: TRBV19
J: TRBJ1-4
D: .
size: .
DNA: TGTGCCAGTAGTCTCCAACGCGGGGCAGGGGAAAAACTGTTTTTT
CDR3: CASSLQRGAGEKLFF

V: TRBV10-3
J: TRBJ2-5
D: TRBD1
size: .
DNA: TGTGCCATCACCCTGAACCGGGACAGGGCCCAAGAGACCCAGTACTTC
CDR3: CAITLNRDRAQETQYF

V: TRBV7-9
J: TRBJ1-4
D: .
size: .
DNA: TGTGCCAGCAGCTTAGTGAGGTCTACAACTAATGAAAAACTGTTTTTT
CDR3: CASSLVRSTTNEKLFF

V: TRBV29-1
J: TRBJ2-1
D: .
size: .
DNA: TGCAGCGTTGGAATGGGGAGAAGGAAGACGAATGAGCAGTTCTTC
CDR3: CSVGMGRRKTNEQFF

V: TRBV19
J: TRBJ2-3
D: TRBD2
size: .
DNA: TGTGCCAGTAGTTCGACTAGCGGGAGCACAGATACGCAGTATTTT
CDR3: CASSSTSGSTDTQYF

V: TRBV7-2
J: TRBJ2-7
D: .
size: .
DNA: TGTGCCAGCAGCCTTAGCTCGTACGAGCAGTACTTC
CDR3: CASSLSSYEQYF

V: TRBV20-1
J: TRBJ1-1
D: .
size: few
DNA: TGCAGTGCTTTTATGAACACTGAAGCTTTCTTT
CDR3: CSAFMNTEAFF

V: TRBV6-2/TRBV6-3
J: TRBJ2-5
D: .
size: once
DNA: TGTGCCAGCAGTTACATTGGGGCAGGGCAAGAGACCCAGTACTTC
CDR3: CASSYIGAGQETQYF

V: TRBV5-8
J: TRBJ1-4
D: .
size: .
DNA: TGTGCCAGCAGCTCGGGACGGGAGAATGAAAAACTGTTTTTT
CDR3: CASSSGRENEKLFF

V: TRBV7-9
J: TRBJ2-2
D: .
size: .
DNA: TGTGCCAGCAGCTTAGTTAATCGTATCGGGGAGCTGTTTTTT
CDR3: CASSLVNRIGELFF

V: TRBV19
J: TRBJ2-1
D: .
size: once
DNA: TGTGCCAGTAGGACGGCGGAGGCACGCAATGAGCAGTTCTTC
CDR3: CASRTAEARNEQFF

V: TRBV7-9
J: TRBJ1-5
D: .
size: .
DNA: TGTGCCAGCAGCTTAGTGACAGGAGGAAATCAGCCCCAGCATTTT
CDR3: CASSLVTGGNQPQHF

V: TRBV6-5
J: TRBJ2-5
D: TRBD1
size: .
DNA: TGTGCCAGCAGAAAAACCGGGACAGGTCAAGAGACCCAGTACTTC
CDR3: CASRKTGTGQETQYF

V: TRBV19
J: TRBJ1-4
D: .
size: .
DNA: TGTGCCAGTACCATGGGACTTAATGAAAAACTGTTTTTT
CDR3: CASTMGLNEKLFF

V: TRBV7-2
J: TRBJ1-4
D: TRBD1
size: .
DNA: TGTGCCAGCAGCAGAACAGGGGATAATGAAAAACTGTTTTTT
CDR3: CASSRTGDNEKLFF

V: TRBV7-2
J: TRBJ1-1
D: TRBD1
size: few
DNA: TGTGCCAGCAGCTTAGGGGCTTACAGGGGGACTGAAGCTTTCTTT
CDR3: CASSLGAYRGTEAFF

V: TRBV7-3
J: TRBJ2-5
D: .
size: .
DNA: TGTGCCAGCAGCTTATCAAAGGCGGGAGAGACCCAGTACTTC
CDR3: CASSLSKAGETQYF

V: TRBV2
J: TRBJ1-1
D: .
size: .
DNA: TGTGCCAGCAGTGTAAGCTCGCTACGGTTGAACACTGAAGCTTTCTTT
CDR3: CASSVSSLRLNTEAFF

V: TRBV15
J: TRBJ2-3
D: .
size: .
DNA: TGTGCCACCAGCAGAGTTAGGGGGTTCACAGATACGCAGTATTTT
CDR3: CATSRVRGFTDTQYF

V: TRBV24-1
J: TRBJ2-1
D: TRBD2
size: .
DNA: TGTGCCACCCGAGATAGCGGGGGCTCCTACAATGAGCAGTTCTTC
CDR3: CATRDSGGSYNEQFF

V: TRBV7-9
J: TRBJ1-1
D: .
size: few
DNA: TGTGCCAGCACGGTTCCGGGGAACACTGAAGCTTTCTTT
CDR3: CASTVPGNTEAFF

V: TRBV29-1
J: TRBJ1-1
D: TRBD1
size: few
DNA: TGCAGCGTGAAGACAGGGATGGGGAACACTGAAGCTTTCTTT
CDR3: CSVKTGMGNTEAFF

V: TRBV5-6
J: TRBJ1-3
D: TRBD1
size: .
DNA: TGTGCCAGCAGCTTGGGGGGACAGGGGCTAAGCTCTGGAAACACCATATATTTT
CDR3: CASSLGGQGLSSGNTIYF

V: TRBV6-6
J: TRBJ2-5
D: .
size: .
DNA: TGTGCCAGCAGTTACTCGCGTGGGACTGGCCAAGAGACCCAGTACTTC
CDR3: CASSYSRGTGQETQYF

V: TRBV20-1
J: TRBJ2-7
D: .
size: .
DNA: TGCAGTGCCCCGGTCTTCTACGAGCAGTACTTC
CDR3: CSAPVFYEQYF

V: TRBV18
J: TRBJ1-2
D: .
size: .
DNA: TGTGCCAGCTCACCCGGGGGAAGGCAGTTCCCGCCCGGCTACACCTTC
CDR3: CASSPGGRQFPPGYTF

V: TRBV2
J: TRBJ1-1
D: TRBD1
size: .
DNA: TGTGCCGGCCAAACCGGGACAGGGAGGTACACTGAAGCTTTCTTT
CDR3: CAGQTGTGRYTEAFF

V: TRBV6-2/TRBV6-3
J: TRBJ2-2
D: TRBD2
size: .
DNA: TGTGCCAGCAGCACCGCGGGGGAAGGAACCGGGGAGCTGTTTTTT
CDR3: CASSTAGEGTGELFF

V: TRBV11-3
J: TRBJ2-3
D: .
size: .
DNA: TGTGCCAGCAGCAACTCCCTCGCGGCGGGGAGCACAGATACGCAGTATTTT
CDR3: CASSNSLAAGSTDTQYF

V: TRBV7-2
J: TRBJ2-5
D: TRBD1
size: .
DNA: TGTGCCAGCAGCTTATCGAGGAGATGGACAGGGAGGGAGACCCAGTACTTC
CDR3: CASSLSRRWTGRETQYF

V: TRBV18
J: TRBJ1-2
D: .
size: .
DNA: TGTGCCAGCTCACCTTCTGCCCTATCGGGCTACACCTTC
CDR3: CASSPSALSGYTF

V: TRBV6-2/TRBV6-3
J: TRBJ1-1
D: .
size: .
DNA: TGTGCCAGCAGTTATACGGGATACACTGAAGCTTTCTTT
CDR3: CASSYTGYTEAFF

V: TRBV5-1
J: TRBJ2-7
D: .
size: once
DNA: TGCGCCAGCAGCCCGCCCCGGACGGGGGCCTACGAGCAGTACTTC
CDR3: CASSPPRTGAYEQYF

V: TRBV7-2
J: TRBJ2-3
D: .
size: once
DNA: TGTGCCAGCAGCTTTCAAGGGGGACCCACAGATACGCAGTATTTT
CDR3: CASSFQGGPTDTQYF

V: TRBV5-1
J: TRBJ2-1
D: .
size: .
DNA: TGCGCCAGCAGCCCCGGGTCAGGACAGAATTACAATGAGCAGTTCTTC
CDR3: CASSPGSGQNYNEQFF

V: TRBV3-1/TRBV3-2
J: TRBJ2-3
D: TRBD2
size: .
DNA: TGTGCCAGCAGCTTCCCTTCCGGGACTAGCAGCACAGATACGCAGTATTTT
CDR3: CASSFPSGTSSTDTQYF

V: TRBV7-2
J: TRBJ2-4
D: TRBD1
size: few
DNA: TGTGCCAGCAGCACACCGGACAGGAGAAACATTCAGTACTTC
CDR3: CASSTPDRRNIQYF

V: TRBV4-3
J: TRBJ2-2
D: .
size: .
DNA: TGCGCCAGCAGCCAAGAAAACGTCGGCGGGGAGCTGTTTTTT
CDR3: CASSQENVGGELFF

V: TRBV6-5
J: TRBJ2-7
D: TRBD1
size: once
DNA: TGTGCCAGCAGTTACCGGGACAGGTCCTACGAGCAGTACTTC
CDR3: CASSYRDRSYEQYF

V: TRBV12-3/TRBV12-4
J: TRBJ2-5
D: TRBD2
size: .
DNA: TGTGCCAGCACCCAGGGAGGGGAGACCCAGTACTTC
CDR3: CASTQGGETQYF